This TCR beta chain was identified in a study of human T cells and chemical hapten exposure. TCRdb reprocessed the RACE reads with MiXCR, giving one entry per CDR3 protein. The sample carries roughly 380,000 distinct CDR3 sequences, 5.1% recorded once. This clonotype has a handful of counts. Described time point: pre-sensitization, week 0. Treatment in this sample: therapeutic diphenylcyclopropenone sensitization with weekly scalp DPC. Extraction of total RNA was performed on unfractionated whole blood. The CDR3 is 13 amino acids. Per the germline V gene, CDR1 is SGHTA and CDR2 is FQGTGA. Trimming stripped 2 bases from V and 5 bases from J, with 9 bases between.

V is TRBV7-3 and J is TRBJ1-1; D unresolved. The sequence was obtained from a woman aged 45-60 years with alopecia areata. Some clones in this sample may be carry-over from other donors' samples. This specimen was whole blood, taken in connection with sensitization to the hapten diphenylcyclopropenone (DPC). DNA for the CDR3: TGTGCCAGCAGCTTACAGGCGGATACTGAAGCTTTCTTT. Its protein product is CASSLQADTEAFF.